This T cell receptor (beta chain) was sequenced during a study of blood T cell repertoires in COVID-19 (dated by TCRdb to the early 2020s). General notes on the study: Samples covering the acute and convalescent phases of COVID-19 were provided by collaborators in the United States, Italy and Spain. Where available, HLA class I and class II types were obtained from metadata supplied by the sample provider rather than from assay-based typing. Deeply sampled blood TCRbeta repertoires from subjects exposed to, actively infected with, or recovered from COVID-19 were included in the dataset. A de-identified subject ID, COVID-19 status, age in years and sex were almost always included in the sample metadata. The prospective study material was composed of cDNA or gDNA derived from T cells, B-cell-depleted T cells, or PBMCs. A freely available public database, intended as a resource for researchers studying the immune response to SARS-CoV-2, is where the repertoires were released. The samples were drawn from the first 160 participants of the ongoing ImmuneRACE study and from more than 1,000 subjects provided by 6 global collaborators. Here is what the overall study found, with its caveats: The amount of clinical and demographic metadata varied by source and participant and was provided uncurated.

Each collaborating institution followed its own protocols to collect whole blood in K2EDTA tubes. For TCRbeta analysis, collaborator samples were shipped as frozen whole blood, as isolated PBMCs, or as DNA extracted from either sample type. The CDR3 covers 13 residues, taking in both the cysteine and the phenylalanine. This entry keeps only the CDR3 DNA: 39 bases, framed from base 1. Trimming accounts for 2 bases at V and 4 bases at J, while the number of junction bases matched to no gene is 3. According to the germline V gene (reference sequence), CDR1 reads SGHKS and CDR2 reads YYEKEE. The immunoSEQ Assay, a bias-controlled multiplex PCR, was used to amplify TCRbeta CDR3 regions from genomic DNA. Concerning the study's data processing: The number of nucleated cells in each sample was estimated from the amplification of reference gene primers within the assay. Sequence reads were collapsed and filtered to measure the absolute abundance of every unique TCRbeta CDR3 rearrangement. For each sample, productive Simpson clonality was calculated as the square root of Simpson's diversity index across productive rearrangements. TCRdb provides this immuneACCESS table in a form limited to in-frame rearrangements. Some clones are lacking; in checked studies, under half of them reflect an unresolved V gene, and why the rest are absent is not known. That table gives V, J and clone size, and the DNA gave D and trimming. Present in this sample are roughly 250,000 clones, under 90% of which were seen just once. Less than 10% of the sample lies in the top ten.

About this clone itself: Its target antigen remains unknown. No much larger clone is present one base from it, and per-base qualities are unavailable.

This chain is built from TRBV5-5 and TRBJ2-7; TRBD1 fits 7 bases in the junction. Material for sequencing was peripheral blood. The sequence came from a human donor in a cohort sampled during active COVID-19. The CDR3 here reads CASSLQGTYEQYF. The DNA sequence follows: TGTGCCAGCAGCTTACAGGGGACATACGAGCAGTACTTC.